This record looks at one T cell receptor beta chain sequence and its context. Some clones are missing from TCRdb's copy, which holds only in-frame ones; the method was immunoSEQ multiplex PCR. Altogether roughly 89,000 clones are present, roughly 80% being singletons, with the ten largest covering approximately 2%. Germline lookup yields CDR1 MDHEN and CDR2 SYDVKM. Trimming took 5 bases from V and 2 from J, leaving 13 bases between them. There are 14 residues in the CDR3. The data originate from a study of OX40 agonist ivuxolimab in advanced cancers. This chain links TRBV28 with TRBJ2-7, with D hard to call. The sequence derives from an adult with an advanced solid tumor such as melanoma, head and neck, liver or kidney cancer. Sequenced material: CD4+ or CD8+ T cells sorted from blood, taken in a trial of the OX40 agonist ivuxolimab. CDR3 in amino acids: CASSPPERAYEQYF. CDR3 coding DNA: TGTGCCAGCAGTCCCCCCGAGCGTGCCTACGAGCAGTACTTC.